This T cell receptor (beta chain) was retrieved from a study of CD8 T cells in ankylosing spondylitis. V lost 4 bases and J 4 bases, leaving 11 bases between the germline ends. The length of the CDR3 is 13 residues. Germline assignment: CDR1 GTSNPN and CDR2 SVGIG (reference sequence). Study-level findings and limits: Disease-linked clones were reportedly significantly enriched in matched ankylosing spondylitis synovial fluid.

From the 5' RACE reads, TCRdb called clonotypes with MiXCR, one entry per CDR3 protein. The data contain some 240,000 distinct CDR3 sequences, approximately 9% of them seen just once; the ten biggest clones take up 6.8%. This clonotype has a count of ten or more. Its antigen is unknown. V usage is TRBV30 and J usage is TRBJ1-3; D gene unclear. The source of this sequence is a male donor with ankylosing spondylitis or in good health (not recorded which). Input material: blood, either unsorted or a sorted T cell fraction (not recorded which). CDR3 nucleotide sequence: TGTGCCTGGACCTCGAAGCGGGGAAACACCATATATTTT. Translation: CAWTSKRGNTIYF.